One and the same sample provided the 15 T cell receptor beta chains below, sequenced in a study of early T cells in non-severe SARS-CoV-2 infection. TCRdb ran MiXCR on the 5' RACE reads and lists one entry per CDR3 protein. The sample contains approximately 43,000 distinct CDR3 sequences, around 6.8% of which appear only once. The sequenced sample was whole blood. These receptors came from an adult who was a healthcare worker with PCR-confirmed SARS-CoV-2 infection or an uninfected control (not recorded which).

The chain is built from TRBV27 and TRBJ1-2; D possibly corresponds to TRBD1 (6 bases). The CDR3 totals 20 residues. Trimming stripped 5 bases from V and 5 bases from J, with 33 bases between. The V gene's germline CDR1 is MNHEY and CDR2 SMNVEV (reference sequence). This chain's CDR3 is CASSRYPKTTYREQRYGYTF. The CDR3 DNA sequence: TGTGCCAGCAGTCGGTACCCAAAAACAACTTACAGGGAGCAACGTTATGGCTACACCTTC.

The chain links TRBV12-3 or TRBV12-4 to TRBJ2-7; D gene uncertain. The CDR3 has 14 amino acids. V was clipped by 6 bases and J by 0 bases, with 12 bases between them. The CDR3 sequence is CASSRTLNSYEQYF. Written as DNA, the CDR3 is TGTGCCAGCAGCCGGACGTTGAACTCCTACGAGCAGTACTTC.

This clonotype has at least ten counts. The rearrangement joins TRBV29-1 to TRBJ1-2; no definite D call. The germline V and J ends were trimmed by 2 bases and 3 bases, with 13 bases remaining between them. The CDR3 is 14 residues long. Germline V CDR1 and CDR2: SQVTM, ANQGSEA. CDR3 DNA sequence: TGCAGCGTTGAAAGGCCCGCTCCTTACTATGGCTACACCTTC. Translated: CSVERPAPYYGYTF. The full variable domain, rest sourced from reference TRBV29-1 and TRBJ1-2, is SAVISQKPSRDICQRGTSLTIQCQVDSQVTMMFWYRQQPGQSLTLIATANQGSEATYESGFVIDKFPISRPNLTFSTLTVSNMSPEDSSIYLCSVERPAPYYGYTFGSGTRLTVV.

CDR3 loop: CASSQDGDSSYEQYF. In DNA form, the CDR3 reads TGCGCCAGCAGCCAAGATGGGGACAGCTCCTACGAGCAGTACTTC. This chain links TRBV4-3 with TRBJ2-7, with 7 bases lining up with TRBD1. This CDR3 has 15 amino acids. Unmatched junction bases numbered 2, after V lost 0 bases and J lost 0 bases. Germline loops: CDR1 LGHNA, CDR2 YSLEER.

This clonotype was picked up many times. The chain employs TRBV18 and TRBJ2-7, with 11 bases identical to TRBD2. Looked up from germline, CDR1 is KGHSH and CDR2 is LQKENI. The V gene end was trimmed by 1 base and the J gene end by 4 bases; junction bases not matched to a gene: 6. This CDR3 comprises 16 residues. Here the CDR3 DNA reads TGTGCCAGCTCACCACAATCGGGACTAGCGGTATACGAGCAGTACTTC. Its protein is CASSPQSGLAVYEQYF.

This clonotype was seen only a few times. V and J are TRBV5-6 and TRBJ1-5, with D possibly matching TRBD1 (5 bases). Trimming pared 0 bases from V and 3 bases from J, leaving 7 bases between. The germline gives CDR1 SGHDT, CDR2 YYEEEE. There are 14 residues in the CDR3. CDR3 region: CASSLVGPNQPQHF. CDR3 DNA: TGTGCCAGCAGCTTGGTGGGGCCCAATCAGCCCCAGCATTTT.

This clonotype was recorded at least ten times. The chain employs TRBV20-1 and TRBJ2-7; D is tentatively TRBD1 or TRBD2 (7 bases each). Looked up from germline, CDR1 is DFQATT and CDR2 is SNEGSKA (reference sequence). V lost 2 bases, J lost 6 bases, and 14 bases lay in between. The CDR3 sequence is 13 residues long. This chain's CDR3 is CSARFPGGGEQYF. CDR3 DNA sequence: TGCAGTGCTAGATTTCCAGGGGGGGGCGAGCAGTACTTC.

This clonotype was picked up many times. This chain uses TRBV7-2 with TRBJ2-1; 7 bases fit TRBD2. V shed 6 bases and J 8 bases; nucleotides not matched to a gene: 1. CDR3 length: 11 residues. Germline assignment: CDR1 SGHTA and CDR2 FQGNSA. This CDR3 reads CASRAGDEQFF. In DNA form, the CDR3 reads TGTGCCAGCAGGGCGGGGGATGAGCAGTTCTTC.

This clonotype was counted between two and nine times. This chain joins TRBV30 and TRBJ2-2, with TRBD1 matching 8 bases. This CDR3 is built from 15 residues. The J segment lost 3 bases and the V segment lost 4 bases, leaving 7 bases of the junction unmatched. The germline gives CDR1 GTSNPN, CDR2 SVGIG (reference sequence). The CDR3, as DNA: TGTGCCTGGACCCAGGGGGCGAAGGACACCGGGGAGCTGTTTTTT. As protein: CAWTQGAKDTGELFF.

This clonotype was seen a few times. The junction departs from germline at one end; a sequencing error may be responsible. The V gene is TRBV2, the J gene TRBJ1-2; no clear D. The CDR3 has 11 residues. Germline CDR1 and CDR2: SNHLY and FYNNEI. The CDR3 region has the DNA TGTGCCAGCAGGGAAGGGAATGGCTACACCTTC. It specifies CASREGNGYTF.

This clonotype was seen a few times. The chain combines TRBV11-2 with TRBJ2-3, with 10 bases identical to TRBD2. The CDR3 totals 16 residues. Germline loops: CDR1 SGHAT, CDR2 FQNNGV. Trimming removed 2 bases from V and 6 bases from J; junction bases left unmatched: 8. The CDR3 nucleotides are TGTGCCAGCAGCTTACTAGCGGGGGCCCTCCTGGATACGCAGTATTTT. It is translated as CASSLLAGALLDTQYF.

This clonotype was observed a few times. The gene calls are TRBV6-5 and TRBJ2-1; D is possibly TRBD2 (7 bases). V lost 10 bases and J 3 bases, leaving 16 bases between the germline ends. The CDR3 runs to 14 residues. CDR1 and CDR2 (germline): MNHEY, SVGAGI. The CDR3 sequence is CAIRRGGYYNEQFF. CDR3 DNA sequence: TGTGCCATCCGGAGGGGGGGATACTACAATGAGCAGTTCTTC.

The chain couples TRBV5-1 to TRBJ2-4; D is unclear. V was trimmed by 0 bases and J by 3 bases, leaving 4 bases between them. Germline V lookup: CDR1 SGHRS, CDR2 YFSETQ. CDR3 length: 13 amino acids. The CDR3 DNA reads TGCGCCAGCAGCTTGGACCACAAAAACATTCAGTACTTC. It yields the protein CASSLDHKNIQYF.

The rearrangement joins TRBV3-1 to TRBJ1-1; 9 bases agree with TRBD1. This CDR3 is 15 amino acids long. Germline CDR1 is LGHDT and CDR2 is YNNKEL (reference sequence). The junction had 5 bases not matched to a gene; V was cut back by 1 base and J by 5 bases. The CDR3 nucleotides are TGTGCCAGCAGCCAAGCGGGACAGGGATATACTGAAGCTTTCTTT. This translates into CASSQAGQGYTEAFF.

The J gene is TRBJ2-5, the V gene TRBV19; weak D call: TRBD1 (5 bases). The germline V and J ends were trimmed by 5 bases and 4 bases, with 11 bases remaining between them. The CDR3 is 13 amino acids. Per the germline V gene, CDR1 is LNHDA and CDR2 is SQIVND (reference sequence). CDR3 DNA: TGTGCCAGTAGTCCAGGGATTCGAGAGACCCAGTACTTC. Protein product: CASSPGIRETQYF.